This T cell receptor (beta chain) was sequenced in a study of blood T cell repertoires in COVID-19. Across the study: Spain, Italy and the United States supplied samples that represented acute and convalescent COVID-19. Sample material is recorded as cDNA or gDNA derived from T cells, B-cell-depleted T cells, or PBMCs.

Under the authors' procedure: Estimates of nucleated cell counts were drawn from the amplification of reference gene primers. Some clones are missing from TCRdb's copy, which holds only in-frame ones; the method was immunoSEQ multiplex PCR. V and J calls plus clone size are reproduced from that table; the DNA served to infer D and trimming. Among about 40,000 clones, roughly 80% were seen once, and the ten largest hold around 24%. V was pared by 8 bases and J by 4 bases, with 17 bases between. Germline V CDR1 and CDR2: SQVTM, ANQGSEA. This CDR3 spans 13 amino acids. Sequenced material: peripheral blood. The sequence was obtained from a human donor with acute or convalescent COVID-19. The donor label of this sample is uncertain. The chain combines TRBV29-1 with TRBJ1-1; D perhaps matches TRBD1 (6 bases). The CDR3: CSSLLVGATEAFF. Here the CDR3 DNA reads TGCAGCTCCCTCCTTGTGGGGGCCACTGAAGCTTTCTTT.